The 19 T cell receptor beta chains below were found in one sample sequenced in a study of shared clonotypes between healthy human individuals. Sequenced by immunoSEQ multiplex PCR; TCRdb stores in-frame clones only, minus some. The sample yields fewer than 650,000 clones, 76% seen once. Sequenced input: PBMCs. These TCRs come from a woman in her thirties or forties in good health. Some clones in this sample may be carry-over from other donors' samples.

This chain connects TRBV10-2 to TRBJ2-5; 7 nucleotides align to TRBD1. The DNA end is a closer match to TRBJ2-7, so the J assignment may be wrong. CDR1 and CDR2 (germline): WSHSY, SAAADI. This CDR3 has 14 residues. The CDR3 region is CASSYQGVAYEQYF. The CDR3, as DNA: TGCGCCAGCAGTTATCAGGGGGTAGCCTACGAGCAGTACTTC.

Comments on this clone: A far larger clone is one base from this, pointing to a likely read error. Other DNA sequences in this sample translate to the same CDR3. The V call is TRBV10-2, the J call TRBJ2-7; TRBD1 might be the D (5 bases). This CDR3 spans 13 amino acids. Trimming took off 6 bases at V and 3 bases at J, with 12 bases between the two ends. CDR1 is WSHSY, CDR2 SAAADI, per germline. This chain's CDR3 is CASRIRTNYEQYF. In DNA, the CDR3 is TGCGCCAGCAGAATCAGGACAAACTACGAGCAGTACTTC.

CDR3 in amino acids: CASSSDVAGSSYEQYF. As DNA, the CDR3 is TGTGCCAGCAGTTCCGACGTAGCGGGAAGTTCCTACGAGCAGTACTTC. The rearrangement links TRBV6-6 to TRBJ2-7; TRBD2 agrees at 8 bases. The CDR3 is made up of 16 amino acids. Losses at the gene ends were 4 bases for V and 1 base for J; bases not matched to a gene: 9. The germline gives CDR1 MNHNY, CDR2 SVGAGI (reference sequence).

The CDR3 region is CASSPGQGNTGELFF. CDR3 nucleotide sequence: TGTGCCAGCAGCCCAGGACAGGGGAACACCGGGGAGCTGTTTTTT. V gene TRBV7-9 combines with J gene TRBJ2-2, with 8 bases lining up with TRBD1. Germline V gives CDR1 SEHNR, CDR2 FQNEAQ (reference sequence). CDR3 size: 15 residues. The V and J ends lost 5 bases and 1 base, in that order; junction bases with no gene match: 3.

V gene TRBV19 combines with J gene TRBJ1-1; possibly TRBD1 for D (6 bases). Per germline, CDR1 LNHDA and CDR2 SQIVND (reference sequence). This CDR3 comprises 15 residues. V was cut by 6 bases and J by 0 bases, with 14 bases left in between. The chain's CDR3 is CASRLQDSMNTEAFF. CDR3 sequence (DNA): TGTGCCAGTAGACTCCAGGACAGCATGAACACTGAAGCTTTCTTT.

This clone was counted a single time. A much larger clone sits a single nucleotide away, making a read error possible. Other DNA sequences in the sample encode the same CDR3. The chain recombines TRBV7-9 with TRBJ1-4, with D hard to call. This CDR3 is 15 amino acids long. In germline, CDR1 is SEHNR, CDR2 FQNEAQ (reference sequence). Trimming cost V 3 bases and J 6 bases, with 14 bases left between them. This CDR3 is CASSFGPPDYEKLFF. The CDR3 DNA reads as TGTGCCAGCAGCTTCGGGCCCCCCGATTATGAAAAACTGTTTTTT.

The chain has TRBV10-3 and TRBJ2-7, with TRBD1 matching 8 bases. V shed 7 bases and J 1 base; nucleotides not matched to a gene: 6. CDR3 length equals 14 residues. Germline V lookup: CDR1 ENHRY, CDR2 SYGVKD. CDR3: CAIKTGTGSYEQYF. CDR3 in DNA: TGTGCCATCAAAACCGGGACAGGTTCCTACGAGCAGTACTTC.

This rearrangement joins TRBV5-1 to TRBJ2-3; 13 positions match TRBD2. V dropped 0 bases and J dropped 5; count of bases not matched to a gene: 3. Germline V lookup: CDR1 SGHRS, CDR2 YFSETQ. This CDR3 is 16 amino acids long. CDR3: CASSLGTSGSGDTQYF. CDR3 DNA sequence: TGCGCCAGCAGCTTGGGGACTAGCGGGAGTGGAGATACGCAGTATTTT.

Here the CDR3 reads CASSSPPGTGPYNEQFF. In nucleotides, the CDR3 is TGTGCCAGTAGTTCCCCCCCGGGGACTGGACCCTACAATGAGCAGTTCTTC. The V call is TRBV19, the J call TRBJ2-1, with D perhaps matching TRBD2 (6 bases). CDR1 and CDR2 (germline): LNHDA, SQIVND (reference sequence). Trimming cost V 5 bases and J 2 bases, with 19 bases left between them. The CDR3 contains 17 residues.

The J gene is TRBJ2-7, the V gene TRBV7-6; D gene uncertain. From germline, CDR1 is SGHVS and CDR2 FNYEAQ. V lost 1 base and J lost 3, with 13 bases in between. The CDR3 is 15 residues long. The CDR3 DNA sequence: TGTGCCAGCAGCTTAGAGGGTAGTGATTTCTACGAGCAGTACTTC. The encoded protein is CASSLEGSDFYEQYF.

As for this clone: At one end the junction does not follow the germline gene, possibly because of a read error. The V call is TRBV4-1, the J call TRBJ2-1; maybe TRBD1 (5 bases). This CDR3 is built from 16 residues. The germline V gene encodes CDR1 MGHRA and CDR2 YSYEKL. DNA for the CDR3: TGCGCCAGCAACCAAGATTTGGCAGGGATCGACAATGAGCAGTTCTTC. Residues: CASNQDLAGIDNEQFF.

This clone was seen once. A far larger clone is one nucleotide away, so this likely arose from a read error. The CDR3 sequence: CASRREALAPTRELFF. The CDR3 bases are TGTGCCAGCAGAAGGGAGGCGCTTGCTCCAACCAGGGAGCTGTTTTTT. The rearrangement joins TRBV7-2 to TRBJ2-2; perhaps TRBD2 as D (6 bases). V gave up 6 bases and J gave up 9 bases, with 23 bases separating them. Per germline, CDR1 SGHTA and CDR2 FQGNSA. The CDR3 extends over 16 amino acids.

CDR3 protein: CASSLTGTNLRELFF. CDR3 coding DNA: TGTGCCAGCAGCTTGACCGGGACAAACCTAAGGGAGCTGTTTTTT. The V call is TRBV5-6, the J call TRBJ2-2; the D gene is possibly TRBD1 (6 bases). CDR1 and CDR2 from the germline V gene are SGHDT and YYEEEE. With 1 base removed from V and 9 bases from J, the gap between germline ends came to 16 bases. The CDR3 has 15 amino acids.

The chain has TRBV11-3 and TRBJ2-7, with TRBD2 identical over 13 bases. With 1 base clipped from V and 2 bases from J, the junction kept 5 bases outside the gene matches. The CDR3 loop spans 17 amino acids. CDR1 SGHNT and CDR2 YENEEA come from the germline V gene. The CDR3 protein is CASSLGMGLAGTYEQYF. As DNA, the CDR3 is TGTGCCAGCAGCTTAGGGATGGGACTAGCGGGAACCTACGAGCAGTACTTC.

The chain has TRBV20-1 and TRBJ1-1; no clear D gene. V was clipped by 2 bases and J by 1 base, with 2 bases between them. Germline-derived CDR1 and CDR2 are DFQATT and SNEGSKA (reference sequence). CDR3 length equals 11 residues. For the CDR3, the DNA is TGCAGTGCTAGACAGAACACTGAAGCTTTCTTT. Amino acid sequence: CSARQNTEAFF.

V and J are TRBV7-2 and TRBJ2-5; 8 positions match TRBD1. Germline lookup yields CDR1 SGHTA and CDR2 FQGNSA. The CDR3 has 14 residues. The CDR3 nucleotides read TGTGCTTTCGGGTCAGGGGGCGCTGGGGAGACCCAGTACTTC. Protein sequence: CAFGSGGAGETQYF.

J is TRBJ2-7 and V is TRBV5-1, with no clear D. Germline-derived CDR1 and CDR2 are SGHRS and YFSETQ. This CDR3 spans 14 amino acids. V was clipped by 2 bases and J by 3 bases, with 12 bases between them. CDR3 protein: CASSLNSHYYEQYF. CDR3 nucleotides: TGCGCCAGCAGCTTAAACAGCCACTACTACGAGCAGTACTTC.

This chain connects TRBV29-1 to TRBJ2-7; 10 bases map to TRBD2. Per germline, CDR1 SQVTM and CDR2 ANQGSEA. The V and J ends lost 4 bases and 5 bases, in that order; junction bases with no gene match: 2. The CDR3 covers 12 residues. CDR3 amino acids: CSVASGSHEQYF. The CDR3 nucleotides are TGCAGCGTTGCTAGCGGGAGTCACGAGCAGTACTTC.

The chain has TRBV7-8 and TRBJ2-1; 10 bases fit TRBD2. The CDR3 runs 16 residues. From germline, CDR1 is SGHVS and CDR2 FQNEAQ. After removal of 2 bases from V and 4 bases from J, the junction contained 5 bases not matched to a gene. CDR3 residues: CASSLSWTSGYNEQFF. The CDR3 coding sequence is TGTGCCAGCAGCTTATCCTGGACTAGCGGATACAATGAGCAGTTCTTC.